The 5 T cell receptor beta chains below all came from one sample that was sequenced in a study of Graves' ophthalmopathy and Graves' hyperthyroidism. Amplification from RNA transcripts yielded the TCR beta CDR3 regions. First-round RT-PCR used HTBI primers; second-round multiplex PCR followed. One entry per CDR3 protein, called by TCRdb with MiXCR from the multiplex PCR reads. Of over a million distinct CDR3 sequences listed, about 35% are singletons. The sequenced material came from peripheral blood or thyroid tissue (not recorded which). All receptors derive from an adult man with Graves' hyperthyroidism.

The V and J genes are TRBV5-1 and TRBJ1-1; no reliable D call. The CDR3 sequence is 13 residues long. With 5 bases removed from V and 2 bases from J, the gap between germline ends came to 10 bases. Germline V gene sequence: CDR1 SGHRS, CDR2 YFSETQ. The CDR3 here is CASRGNENTEAFF. The CDR3 DNA is TGCGCCAGCAGGGGGAACGAAAACACTGAAGCTTTCTTT.

The V call is TRBV2, the J call TRBJ2-2; 8 bases match TRBD2. This CDR3 spans 14 amino acids. The germline V gene encodes CDR1 SNHLY and CDR2 FYNNEI. The trim removed 9 bases at V and 1 base at J, leaving 4 bases unmatched. In DNA form, the CDR3 reads TGTGCCAGGTCGGGGGGGAGGAACACCGGGGAGCTGTTTTTT. Encoded protein: CARSGGRNTGELFF.

V gene TRBV20-1 combines with J gene TRBJ2-5; 9 positions agree with TRBD1. CDR1 DFQATT and CDR2 SNEGSKA come from the germline V gene (reference sequence). This CDR3 is built from 17 residues. The trim removed 1 base at V and 5 bases at J, leaving 14 bases unmatched. CDR3 sequence (DNA): TGCAGTGCTAGAGGAGTACAGGGGGCGGGGGAGGTGGAGACCCAGTACTTC. Its protein is CSARGVQGAGEVETQYF.

The V call is TRBV2, the J call TRBJ1-1, with unresolved D. The ends were cut back, 4 bases at V and 7 bases at J, with 13 bases in the middle. CDR3 length: 13 residues. Germline loops: CDR1 SNHLY, CDR2 FYNNEI. The CDR3 loop reads CASSASGYGEAFF. In nucleotides, the CDR3 is TGTGCCAGCAGTGCATCCGGGTACGGTGAAGCTTTCTTT.

The chain combines TRBV5-5 with TRBJ1-2, with D maybe TRBD1 (5 bases). Trimming took off 4 bases at V and 2 bases at J, with 18 bases between the two ends. The V gene's germline CDR1 is SGHKS and CDR2 YYEKEE (reference sequence). There are 16 residues in the CDR3. CDR3 in amino acids: CASSHWGTAGNYGYTF. Written as DNA, the CDR3 is TGTGCCAGCAGCCATTGGGGGACGGCAGGAAACTATGGCTACACCTTC.